This TCR beta chain was recovered during a study of T cell responses to AZD1222 COVID-19 vaccine. V was cut by 2 bases and J by 8 bases, with 12 bases left in between. Germline CDR1 is SGHTA and CDR2 is FQGNSA. The CDR3 consists of 13 residues. General study findings and limits: Within unmutated variant regions lay the reported targets of nearly half of spike-specific TCRs.

About this clone: What it binds is unknown.

Profiling relied on immunoSEQ multiplex PCR, and the TCRdb table lists in-frame clones only, not all of them. Of about 160,000 clones listed, roughly nine tenths are singletons. The sample was peripheral blood, taken on day 0 of AZD1222 vaccination. This TCR was recovered from an adult in good health. V is TRBV7-2 and J is TRBJ1-2; no clear D. CDR3 sequence (DNA): TGTGCCAGCAGCTTACAGGACGGTAGGGGCTACACCTTC. It translates to CASSLQDGRGYTF.